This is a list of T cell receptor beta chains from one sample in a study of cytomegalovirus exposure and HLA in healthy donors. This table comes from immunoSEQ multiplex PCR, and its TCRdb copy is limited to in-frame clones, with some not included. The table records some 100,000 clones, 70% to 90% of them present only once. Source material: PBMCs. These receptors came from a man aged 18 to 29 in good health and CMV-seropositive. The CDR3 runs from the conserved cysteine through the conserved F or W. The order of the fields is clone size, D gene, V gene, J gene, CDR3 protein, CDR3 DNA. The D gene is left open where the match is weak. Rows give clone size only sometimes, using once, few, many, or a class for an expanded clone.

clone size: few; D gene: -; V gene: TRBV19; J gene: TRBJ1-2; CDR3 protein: CASSPGGGYGYTF; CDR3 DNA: TGTGCCAGTAGTCCGGGAGGGGGCTATGGCTACACCTTC
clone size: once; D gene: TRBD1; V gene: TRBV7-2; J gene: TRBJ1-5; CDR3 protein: CASSLAQQGSNQPQHF; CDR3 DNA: TGTGCCAGCAGCTTAGCGCAACAGGGGAGCAATCAGCCCCAGCATTTT
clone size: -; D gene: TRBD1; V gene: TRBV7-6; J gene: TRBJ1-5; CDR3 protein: CASSLRTGGNQPQHF; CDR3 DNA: TGTGCCAGCAGCTTAAGAACAGGGGGTAACCAGCCCCAGCATTTT
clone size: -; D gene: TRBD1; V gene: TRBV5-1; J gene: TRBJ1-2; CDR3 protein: CASSRGQTNYGYTF; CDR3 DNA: TGCGCCAGCAGCAGGGGACAGACTAACTATGGCTACACCTTC
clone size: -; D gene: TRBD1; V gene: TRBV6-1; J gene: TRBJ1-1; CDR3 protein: CASRVQGRNTEAFF; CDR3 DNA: TGTGCCAGCAGGGTACAGGGGAGGAACACTGAAGCTTTCTTT
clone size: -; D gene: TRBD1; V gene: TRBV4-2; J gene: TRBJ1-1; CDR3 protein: CASSQTRGAEAFF; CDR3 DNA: TGTGCCAGCAGCCAGACCAGGGGGGCTGAAGCTTTCTTT
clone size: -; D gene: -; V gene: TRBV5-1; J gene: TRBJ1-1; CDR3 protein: CASGPGGLGNTEAFF; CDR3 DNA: TGCGCCAGCGGCCCCGGGGGGTTAGGAAACACTGAAGCTTTCTTT
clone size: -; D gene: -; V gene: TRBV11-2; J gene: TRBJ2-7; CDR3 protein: CASSLGDSYEQYF; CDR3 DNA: TGTGCCAGCAGCTTAGGTGACAGCTACGAGCAGTACTTC
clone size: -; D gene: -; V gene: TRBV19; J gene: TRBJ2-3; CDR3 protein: CASSMIWGPGTDTQYF; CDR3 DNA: TGTGCCAGTAGTATGATATGGGGGCCAGGCACAGATACGCAGTATTTT
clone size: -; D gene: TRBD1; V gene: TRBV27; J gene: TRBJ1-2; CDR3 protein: CASSNIAGGYGYTF; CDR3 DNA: TGTGCCAGCAGTAACATAGCAGGGGGCTATGGCTACACCTTC